A selection of T cell receptor beta chains follows, all from one sample in a study of T cell responses to AZD1222 COVID-19 vaccine. TCRdb keeps only in-frame clones here, not all; method: immunoSEQ multiplex PCR. This table has about 110,000 clones, about 85% appearing once. The sequences come from peripheral blood, collected on day 0 of AZD1222 vaccination. These receptors were taken from an adult in good health. The CDR3 runs from the conserved cysteine through the conserved F or W. The order of the fields is CDR3 DNA, CDR3 protein, J gene, V gene, clone size, D gene. D genes are given only for firm matches. Size is omitted from some rows. Given values are once, few, many or a class for expanded clones.

DNA: TGTGCCAGCAGCTATTCTGGACAGGGTGCTTCCTACGAGCAGTACTTC
CDR3: CASSYSGQGASYEQYF
J: TRBJ2-7
V: TRBV5-6
size: NA
D: TRBD1

DNA: TGCAGCGTTGAAGATCCTGCTTACAATGAGCAGTTCTTC
CDR3: CSVEDPAYNEQFF
J: TRBJ2-1
V: TRBV29-1
size: NA
D: NA

DNA: TGTGCCAGCAGTGAACGGACCCTAGGGAACACTGAAGCTTTCTTT
CDR3: CASSERTLGNTEAFF
J: TRBJ1-1
V: TRBV2
size: NA
D: NA

DNA: TGTGCCAGCAGTAAGACTCGACCCGAGCAGTACTTC
CDR3: CASSKTRPEQYF
J: TRBJ2-7
V: TRBV28
size: NA
D: NA

DNA: TGTGCCAGCAGCTTCCGGGGTGGCTACACCTTC
CDR3: CASSFRGGYTF
J: TRBJ1-2
V: TRBV11-2
size: NA
D: NA

DNA: TGTGCCAGCAGCAGTAGTGGTCCCTACGAGCAGTACTTC
CDR3: CASSSSGPYEQYF
J: TRBJ2-7
V: TRBV5-5
size: NA
D: NA

DNA: TGCGCCAGCAGCCAAGAGGCTAGCGGGGCCATGTCGACCCAGTACTTC
CDR3: CASSQEASGAMSTQYF
J: TRBJ2-5
V: TRBV4-1
size: NA
D: TRBD2

DNA: TGCGCCAGCAGCCAAGTTGAGGTTTGGAACGGGTGGGGAGCTTTCTTT
CDR3: CASSQVEVWNGWGAFF
J: TRBJ1-1
V: TRBV4-3
size: NA
D: NA

DNA: TGTGCCAGCAGTTCACAGGGAAATCAGCCCCAGCATTTT
CDR3: CASSSQGNQPQHF
J: TRBJ1-5
V: TRBV6-5
size: NA
D: NA

DNA: TGTGCCAGCAGCCAAGAGGGACAGGGAAATCATGAGCAGTACTTC
CDR3: CASSQEGQGNHEQYF
J: TRBJ2-7
V: TRBV3-1/TRBV3-2
size: NA
D: TRBD1

DNA: TGTGCCAGCAGCCCACTGGGGTTTGGCGAAGGCTACACCTTC
CDR3: CASSPLGFGEGYTF
J: TRBJ1-2
V: TRBV7-9
size: many
D: NA

DNA: TGCGCCAGCAGCTTGGGGGGACAGGGTGGCTACATCTATGGCTACACCTTC
CDR3: CASSLGGQGGYIYGYTF
J: TRBJ1-2
V: TRBV5-1
size: once
D: TRBD1

DNA: TGTGCCAGCAGCTCCTACTCCACACGAAGACAGGCCCGCAAGTATCAGCCCCAGCATTTT
CDR3: CASSSYSTRRQARKYQPQHF
J: TRBJ1-5
V: TRBV5-4
size: NA
D: NA

DNA: TGTGCCAGCAGCCCGGGGACGGACGCGGGCTACACCTTC
CDR3: CASSPGTDAGYTF
J: TRBJ1-2
V: TRBV7-8
size: NA
D: NA

DNA: TGTGCCAGTAGTATCGGGGGCTCAAGCAATCAGCCCCAGCATTTT
CDR3: CASSIGGSSNQPQHF
J: TRBJ1-5
V: TRBV19
size: NA
D: NA

DNA: TGTGCCAGCAGAGAGGTGAACACTGAAGCTTTCTTT
CDR3: CASREVNTEAFF
J: TRBJ1-1
V: TRBV28
size: NA
D: NA

DNA: TGTGCCAGCACCCCTTCCGGGGCCTTCTCCTACGAGCAGTACTTC
CDR3: CASTPSGAFSYEQYF
J: TRBJ2-7
V: TRBV28
size: NA
D: NA

DNA: TGTGCCAGCAAGAGCTCTGGAAACACCATATATTTT
CDR3: CASKSSGNTIYF
J: TRBJ1-3
V: TRBV6-5
size: NA
D: NA

DNA: TGCGCCAGCAGCCAAGATCCTTCCGGGTTTTCCTACGAGCAGTACTTC
CDR3: CASSQDPSGFSYEQYF
J: TRBJ2-7
V: TRBV4-1
size: few
D: NA

DNA: TGTGCCAGCAGCTCACGAGCCGGGACAGGGGATTACGAGCAGTACTTC
CDR3: CASSSRAGTGDYEQYF
J: TRBJ2-7
V: TRBV7-6
size: NA
D: TRBD1

DNA: TGTGCCAGCAGCCGGACGACTGAAGCTTTCTTT
CDR3: CASSRTTEAFF
J: TRBJ1-1
V: TRBV12-3/TRBV12-4
size: NA
D: NA

DNA: TGTGCCAGCTCACCTCTAGGAGGGAACAATGAGCAGTTCTTC
CDR3: CASSPLGGNNEQFF
J: TRBJ2-1
V: TRBV18
size: NA
D: NA

DNA: TGTGCCTGGAGTGTTGACAGGGGCAATTCACCCCTCCACTTT
CDR3: CAWSVDRGNSPLHF
J: TRBJ1-6
V: TRBV30
size: NA
D: TRBD1

DNA: TGCAGCGCTTTCGGCTCTGGGGCCAACGTCCTGACTTTC
CDR3: CSAFGSGANVLTF
J: TRBJ2-6
V: TRBV29-1
size: NA
D: NA

DNA: TGTGCCAGCAGTCGGACAGGGGAAGCTTTCTTT
CDR3: CASSRTGEAFF
J: TRBJ1-1
V: TRBV12-3/TRBV12-4
size: NA
D: TRBD1

DNA: TGTGCCAGTAGTGTAGACTGGGATTCACCCCTCCACTTT
CDR3: CASSVDWDSPLHF
J: TRBJ1-6
V: TRBV19
size: NA
D: NA

DNA: TGTGCCAGCTCATTAACGGTCGGCAATCAGCCCCAGCATTTT
CDR3: CASSLTVGNQPQHF
J: TRBJ1-5
V: TRBV18
size: NA
D: NA